The rows below give T cell receptor beta chains drawn from one sample of a study of blood T cells in healthy people across ages. TCRdb used MiXCR to reprocess the 5' RACE reads, holding one entry per CDR3 protein. Altogether 1.8 million or so distinct CDR3 sequences are present, around 42% being singletons, with the ten largest covering about 23%. The source material was blood. Source of these receptors: a human donor in good health. CDR3s include the opening cysteine and the closing phenylalanine or tryptophan. A D gene is named only where the DNA matches it firmly. The size of a clone is reported for some rows only, either as once, few or many, or as a class for expanded clones.

j_call clone_size d_call v_call cdr3_aa cdr3_nt
TRBJ1-1 . . TRBV4-3 CASSPDGNGGAEAFF TGCGCCAGCAGCCCCGACGGCAACGGGGGAGCTGAAGCTTTCTTT
TRBJ2-1 once TRBD2 TRBV20-1 CSASNPTSGGAIEQFF TGCAGTGCTTCTAATCCGACTAGCGGGGGGGCCATTGAGCAGTTCTTC
TRBJ2-5 . . TRBV7-9 CASSPRRGGELETQYF TGTGCCAGCAGCCCCCGGAGAGGGGGAGAGTTGGAGACCCAGTACTTC
TRBJ1-1 . TRBD1 TRBV15 CATSRSLHRGMNTEAFF TGTGCCACCAGCAGGTCGCTCCACAGGGGGATGAACACTGAAGCTTTCTTT
TRBJ2-1 . TRBD2 TRBV4-3 CASSQEGSGGAPYNEQFF TGCGCCAGCAGCCAAGAAGGTAGCGGGGGGGCACCCTACAATGAGCAGTTCTTC
TRBJ2-6 . . TRBV4-3 CASSQERSGANALTF TGCGCCAGCAGCCAAGAACGCAGTGGGGCCAACGCCCTGACTTTC
TRBJ2-7 few . TRBV27 CASSLSRGFRGEEQYF TGTGCCAGCAGTTTATCGAGGGGGTTTCGAGGTGAGGAGCAGTACTTC
TRBJ1-2 few . TRBV11-2 CASSLNGLYGYTF TGTGCCAGCAGTCTGAACGGACTATATGGCTACACCTTC
TRBJ1-1 few . TRBV6-1 CASSVEEGNTEAFF TGTGCCAGCAGTGTGGAGGAAGGGAACACTGAAGCTTTCTTT
TRBJ2-7 few TRBD1 TRBV24-1 CATSLQGNEQYF TGTGCCACCAGTTTACAGGGGAACGAGCAGTACTTC
TRBJ2-3 . . TRBV24-1 CATSDFIGAAPDTQYF TGTGCCACCAGTGATTTCATAGGGGCCGCCCCAGATACGCAGTATTTT
TRBJ1-1 . . TRBV6-6 CASSYTPGVSNTEAFF TGTGCCAGCAGTTACACCCCAGGGGTTTCGAACACTGAAGCTTTCTTT
TRBJ1-2 . . TRBV20-1 CSAAGGADIYGGYTF TGCAGTGCTGCCGGAGGGGCGGATATCTATGGAGGCTACACCTTC
TRBJ1-2 . . TRBV5-1 CASSPAEGTYGYTF TGCGCCAGCAGCCCGGCGGAGGGGACCTATGGCTACACCTTC
TRBJ1-2 few . TRBV5-1 CASSLDGTRLYGYTF TGCGCCAGCAGCTTGGATGGCACCCGGCTCTATGGCTACACCTTC
TRBJ1-1 . TRBD1 TRBV4-2 CASSQGTGESEAFF TGTGCCAGCAGCCAAGGGACAGGTGAAAGTGAAGCTTTCTTT
TRBJ2-7 few . TRBV4-3 CASSQEVGPPYEQYF TGCGCCAGCAGCCAAGAGGTGGGGCCCCCCTACGAGCAGTACTTC
TRBJ1-2 few . TRBV10-2 CASSPGEGLMYGYTF TGCGCCAGCAGCCCAGGGGAGGGTCTTATGTATGGCTACACCTTC
TRBJ1-2 . . TRBV5-6 CASSLSPEGINYGYTF TGTGCCAGCAGCTTGTCGCCCGAGGGTATAAACTATGGCTACACCTTC
TRBJ2-7 many . TRBV29-1 CSVALTGSYEQYF TGCAGCGTCGCCCTGACAGGATCCTACGAGCAGTACTTC
TRBJ2-1 few . TRBV7-8 CATTDGPYNEQFF TGTGCCACCACTGACGGGCCATACAATGAGCAGTTCTTC
TRBJ1-2 . . TRBV29-1 CSVDYRRGDGYTF TGCAGCGTTGATTATAGGAGAGGGGATGGCTACACCTTC
TRBJ2-7 . TRBD2 TRBV7-9 CASSLISGSASSYEQYF TGTGCCAGCAGCTTAATTAGCGGGTCGGCTAGCTCTTACGAGCAGTACTTC
TRBJ2-1 . . TRBV20-1 CSASRRADEQFF TGCAGTGCGAGCAGGAGGGCGGATGAGCAGTTCTTC
TRBJ1-5 few . TRBV12-3/TRBV12-4 CASSSADRGVNQPQHF TGTGCCAGCAGTTCAGCCGACCGGGGAGTCAATCAGCCCCAGCATTTT
TRBJ2-3 few . TRBV13 CASSFGKGGTDTQYF TGTGCCAGCAGCTTTGGGAAGGGTGGAACAGATACGCAGTATTTT
TRBJ2-7 . . TRBV15 CATSPLARRYEQYF TGTGCCACCAGCCCCTTAGCACGCAGGTACGAGCAGTACTTC
TRBJ2-2 . . TRBV12-3/TRBV12-4 CASSPRGRFTGELFF TGTGCCAGCAGCCCAAGAGGCAGATTCACCGGGGAGCTGTTTTTT